The following is a T cell receptor (beta chain) sequence with its context. Its matching antigen is unknown. Trimming stripped 7 bases from V and 8 bases from J, with 8 bases between. The germline V gene has CDR1 SQVTM and CDR2 ANQGSEA. This CDR3 has 9 amino acids. This entry belongs to a study of early T cells in non-severe SARS-CoV-2 infection. About the study: With bulk RNA from unsorted whole blood as input, sequencing yielded unpaired chains.

Study-wide results and limits: A preference for anti-spike CD8 responses marked VDJdb matching, which missed private and CD4 specificities.

As part of library construction, unique molecular identifiers were attached to individual cDNA molecules. TCRdb redid the calling of the 5' RACE reads with MiXCR, one entry per CDR3 protein. The table has over 55,000 distinct CDR3 sequences, around 12% seen once. This clonotype was obtained from an adult who was a healthcare worker with PCR-confirmed SARS-CoV-2 infection or an uninfected control (not recorded which). V gene TRBV29-1 combines with J gene TRBJ1-2; D remains ambiguous. Sample: whole blood. The CDR3 DNA sequence: TGCAGCGCCGTAGCAGGCTACACCTTC. Its translation: CSAVAGYTF.